The 4 T cell receptor beta chains below come from one sample, sequenced in a study of a mutant IDH1 vaccine in newly diagnosed glioma. Time point of the sample: baseline, week 1 (first vaccination visit). Noted treatment: pre-vaccination baseline after standard-of-care therapy. The data were produced by immunoSEQ multiplex PCR, yet TCRdb's version contains in-frame clones alone and is incomplete. The data show 59,000 or so clones, 75% to 95% seen once. Sample: PBMCs, taken from a glioma patient treated with radiotherapy, temozolomide or both. Receptors originate from a man aged 50-60 years with glioma.

The chain couples TRBV4-3 to TRBJ1-5; TRBD1 might be the D (5 bases). This CDR3 is 15 amino acids long. Germline values: CDR1 LGHNA, CDR2 YSLEER. V dropped 4 bases and J dropped 5 bases, with 15 bases sitting between them. The CDR3 sequence is CASSRDPQGDQPQHF. In nucleotides, the CDR3 is TGCGCCAGCAGCCGCGATCCCCAGGGCGATCAGCCCCAGCATTTT.

The V gene is TRBV11-1, the J gene TRBJ1-3; 9 bases fit TRBD1. This CDR3 is built from 15 residues. Germline V gives CDR1 SGHAT, CDR2 FQDESV (reference sequence). With 5 bases clipped from V and 4 bases from J, the junction kept 6 bases outside the gene matches. The CDR3 nucleotides are TGTGCCAGCAGCGGCTACAGGGGGCAAGGAAACACCATATATTTT. It translates to CASSGYRGQGNTIYF.

The chain joins TRBV5-6 to TRBJ1-3, with a weak D call TRBD1 (5 bases). The V gene's germline CDR1 is SGHDT and CDR2 YYEEEE. V was trimmed by 4 bases and J by 2 bases, leaving 16 bases between them. This CDR3 region has 16 residues. Here the CDR3 DNA reads TGTGCCAGCAGCGTGGACGGGGCTGCCCCTGGAAACACCATATATTTT. It translates to CASSVDGAAPGNTIYF.

The chain joins TRBV2 to TRBJ1-5; possibly TRBD1 for D (5 bases). The CDR3 length is 15 residues. V was cut by 1 base and J by 7 bases, with 14 bases left in between. Germline values: CDR1 SNHLY, CDR2 FYNNEI. CDR3 in amino acids: CASSEDGRESQPQHF. The CDR3 DNA reads TGTGCCAGCAGTGAAGACGGCAGGGAGAGCCAGCCCCAGCATTTT.